The T cell receptor (beta chain) under discussion was sequenced for a study of high-grade serous ovarian cancer treatment subgroups. Turning to the study itself: Samples averaged 14,192 reads and some 7,500 unique TCR beta rearrangements.

Profiled with immunoSEQ multiplex PCR; TCRdb holds only in-frame clones, not every one. Of some 27,000 clones listed, around four fifths are singletons. As to this clone: Its cognate antigen is unknown.

Study-level findings and limits: TCR clonal relatedness correlated positively with neoantigen level. Without spatial data, bulk sequencing limits insight into HGSC tumor diversity. Same-patient tumor repertoires overlapped at roughly 0.11 to 0.79; different patients barely overlapped.

Germline lookup yields CDR1 LNHDA and CDR2 SQIVND (reference sequence). Trimming at V came to 0 bases and at J to 1 base, leaving 9 bases not matched to a gene. The CDR3 has 20 residues. Tumor samples were obtained before definitive surgery or chemotherapy. The chain employs TRBV19 and TRBJ2-6; 10 nucleotides align to TRBD1. The sequencing input was tumor tissue. This receptor was taken from a human donor with high-grade serous ovarian cancer. CDR3 coding DNA: TGTGCCAGTAGTATAGATTCCGGGACAGGGGACCTGTCTGGGGCCAACGTCCTGACTTTC. Amino acid sequence: CASSIDSGTGDLSGANVLTF.